The 18 T cell receptor beta chains below come from one sample, sequenced in a study of blood T cell repertoires in COVID-19 (dated by TCRdb to the early 2020s). Libraries were constructed by the immunoSEQ multiplex PCR assay. TCRdb re-hosts the immuneACCESS table, in-frame sequences only. Its copies lack some clones; in the studies checked, an unresolved V gene accounts for under half of them, and the cause for the rest is not known. The sample records 150,000 to 200,000 clones, around 89% of which are singletons. The top ten hold less than 0.85% of the sample. Material: PBMCs or T cells enriched from blood (not recorded which). These receptors all stem from a woman between 18 and 29 years old who had recovered from COVID-19.

The rearrangement links TRBV20-1 to TRBJ2-1; TRBD1 is a possible D gene (5 bases). The CDR3 is 11 amino acids. The germline V gene encodes CDR1 DFQATT and CDR2 SNEGSKA (reference sequence). V lost 3 bases and J lost 12, with 12 bases in between. The CDR3 DNA is TGCAGTGCTAGCGTAAGGGGATGGCAGTTCTTC. Translating gives CSASVRGWQFF.

The chain joins TRBV7-2 to TRBJ2-1, with 9 bases identical to TRBD2. The CDR3 is made up of 14 amino acids. Germline-derived CDR1 and CDR2 are SGHTA and FQGNSA. V was clipped by 3 bases and J by 7 bases; unmatched bases: 4. The CDR3 is CASSFSGSSNEQFF. CDR3 nucleotides: TGTGCCAGCAGCTTTAGCGGGAGCTCGAATGAGCAGTTCTTC.

This CDR3 is CASSPEGLGYEQYF. CDR3 DNA sequence: TGTGCCAGCAGCCCAGAGGGACTAGGATACGAGCAGTACTTC. This rearrangement joins TRBV5-4 to TRBJ2-7; TRBD2 aligns across 8 bases. The CDR3 sequence is 14 residues long. Losses at the gene ends were 4 bases for V and 4 bases for J; bases not matched to a gene: 7. CDR1 and CDR2 (germline): SGHNT, YYREEE (reference sequence).

This clone was observed a few times. CDR3 sequence reads: CASSSAGGYTF. CDR3 DNA sequence: TGCGCCAGCAGCTCTGCGGGTGGCTACACCTTC. The V and J genes are TRBV4-1 and TRBJ1-2; D unresolved. CDR1 MGHRA and CDR2 YSYEKL come from the germline V gene. Trimming removed 5 bases at V and 7 bases at J, with 8 bases between. The CDR3 consists of 11 residues.

The genes are TRBV4-1 and TRBJ2-1, with 10 bases lining up with TRBD2. Germline CDR1 and CDR2: MGHRA and YSYEKL. Germline trimming cut 3 bases from V and 2 bases from J; bases unmatched to any gene: 4. This CDR3 spans 16 amino acids. CDR3 sequence (DNA): TGCGCCAGCAGCCACATAGCGGGAGGAACCTACAATGAGCAGTTCTTC. It translates to CASSHIAGGTYNEQFF.

The rearrangement uses TRBV4-3 and TRBJ2-5; 8 bases are a match to TRBD2. Germline V lookup: CDR1 LGHNA, CDR2 YSLEER. The length of the CDR3 is 15 residues. V shed 3 bases and J 4 bases; nucleotides not matched to a gene: 7. The DNA for the CDR3 is TGCGCCAGCAGCCACGGGGGACTAGTGGGAGAGACCCAGTACTTC. Translating gives CASSHGGLVGETQYF.

The genes are TRBV10-3 and TRBJ2-5; 14 positions match TRBD2. Germline-derived CDR1 and CDR2 are ENHRY and SYGVKD. The CDR3 is 14 residues long. V shed 8 bases and J 14 bases; nucleotides not matched to a gene: 13. The CDR3 region has the DNA TGTGCCATCGGTAGACTAGCGGGAGGGGAGGAGACCTACTTC. It encodes CAIGRLAGGEETYF.

The rearrangement links TRBV29-1 to TRBJ2-2; TRBD1 agrees at 9 bases. CDR3 size: 13 residues. J gave up 6 bases and V 7 bases, and 6 bases lay outside the gene matches. Germline V gene sequence: CDR1 SQVTM, CDR2 ANQGSEA. This chain's CDR3 is CSAQDRGAGELFF. CDR3 bases: TGCAGCGCTCAGGACAGGGGTGCCGGGGAGCTGTTTTTT.

The J gene is TRBJ2-2, the V gene TRBV3-1 (or the pseudogene TRBV3-2), with D perhaps TRBD2 (6 bases). Looked up from germline, CDR1 is LGHDT and CDR2 is YNNKEL (reference sequence). Deletions cut 6 bases from V and 0 bases from J, with 11 bases between. CDR3 length: 15 amino acids. The CDR3 is CASRGLHTNTGELFF. CDR3 nucleotides: TGTGCCAGCAGGGGACTCCACACGAACACCGGGGAGCTGTTTTTT.

The chain carries TRBV14 and TRBJ2-2, with D uncertain. From germline, CDR1 is SGHDN and CDR2 FVKESK. CDR3 size: 13 residues. Trimming removed 0 bases at V and 8 bases at J, with 7 bases between. The CDR3 sequence: CASSQELWGELFF. The CDR3 bases are TGTGCCAGCAGCCAAGAACTCTGGGGGGAGCTGTTTTTT. Using reference TRBV14 and TRBJ2-2 for the parts outside the CDR3, the full variable domain is EAGVTQFPSHSVIEKGQTVTLRCDPISGHDNLYWYRRVMGKEIKFLLHFVKESKQDESGMPNNRFLAERTGGTYSTLKVQPAELEDSGVYFCASSQELWGELFFGEGSRLTVL.

The chain carries TRBV28 and TRBJ2-7; 7 bases line up with TRBD2. CDR3 size: 15 residues. Losses at the gene ends were 3 bases for V and 1 base for J; bases not matched to a gene: 6. Per the germline V gene, CDR1 is MDHEN and CDR2 is SYDVKM. DNA of the CDR3: TGTGCCAGCAGTTTCGGGGGGTCCGAATCCTACGAGCAGTACTTC. Translating it yields CASSFGGSESYEQYF.

V usage is TRBV7-2 and J usage is TRBJ1-4; D remains unclear. This CDR3 has 16 amino acids. Trimming removed 6 bases from V and 8 bases from J, with 22 bases in between. Germline CDR1 reads SGHTA; CDR2 reads FQGNSA. The CDR3 reads CASRSSPYSPSEKLFF. The CDR3, as DNA: TGTGCCAGCAGGTCGTCCCCCTATAGCCCGTCGGAAAAACTGTTTTTT. Full variable domain (remainder filled in from reference TRBV7-2 and TRBJ1-4): GAGVSQSPSNKVTEKGKDVELRCDPISGHTALYWYRQSLGQGLEFLIYFQGNSAPDKSGLPSDRFSAERTGGSVSTLTIQRTQQEDSAVYLCASRSSPYSPSEKLFFGSGTQLSVL.

The chain combines TRBV5-4 with TRBJ1-1, with a tentative D call TRBD1 (6 bases). There are 13 residues in the CDR3. CDR1 and CDR2 (germline): SGHNT, YYREEE (reference sequence). Trimming removed 5 bases at V and 4 bases at J, with 12 bases between. This CDR3 is CASRPRQATEAFF. CDR3 coding DNA: TGTGCCAGCAGACCTCGACAGGCCACTGAAGCTTTCTTT.

This chain connects TRBV29-1 to TRBJ2-3; TRBD2 aligns across 7 bases. Germline V gene data show CDR1 as SQVTM and CDR2 as ANQGSEA. The ends lost 1 base at V and 0 bases at J; junction bases unmatched: 4. CDR3 size: 15 residues. As DNA, the CDR3 is TGCAGCGTTGAAGTTGGCGGGGGAAGCACAGATACGCAGTATTTT. Amino acid sequence: CSVEVGGGSTDTQYF.

This chain links TRBV6-1 with TRBJ1-5, with D perhaps TRBD1 (5 bases). Germline-derived CDR1 and CDR2 are MNHNS and SASEGT. Trimming left V 4 bases short and J 0 bases short, with 13 bases between. This CDR3 contains 16 residues. The CDR3 DNA reads TGTGCCAGCAGTGCACAGGTAAAGTATAGCAATCAGCCCCAGCATTTT. The encoded protein is CASSAQVKYSNQPQHF.

The chain employs TRBV9 and TRBJ2-1, with D hard to call. Germline assignment: CDR1 SGDLS and CDR2 YYNGEE. This CDR3 region has 13 residues. Deletions cut 3 bases from V and 7 bases from J, with 11 bases between. CDR3 loop: CASSALVRNEQFF. CDR3 in DNA: TGTGCCAGCAGCGCTCTAGTTAGGAATGAGCAGTTCTTC.

The V gene is TRBV15, the J gene TRBJ2-7; TRBD1 is a possible D gene (6 bases). The V gene's germline CDR1 is LNHNV and CDR2 YYDKDF (reference sequence). V dropped 1 base and J dropped 6 bases, with 10 bases sitting between them. The length of the CDR3 is 13 residues. CDR3 residues: CATSRVGGAEQYF. CDR3 in DNA: TGTGCCACCAGCAGAGTTGGGGGCGCCGAGCAGTACTTC.

The chain is built from TRBV12-3 or TRBV12-4 and TRBJ1-1; the D is unclear. V shed 2 bases and J shed 3 bases, with 7 bases lying between them. CDR3 length: 13 amino acids. CDR3 DNA sequence: TGTGCCAGCAGTTTACCCCGGGACACTGAAGCTTTCTTT. It encodes CASSLPRDTEAFF.